One and the same sample provided the 9 T cell receptor beta chains below, sequenced in a study of technical replicates of blood from a few donors. Clones were sequenced by immunoSEQ multiplex PCR, and TCRdb holds only the in-frame ones, with some missing. Among roughly 70,000 clones listed, roughly 94% were seen once. Sample: T cells isolated from PBMCs. These receptors all stem from a human donor in good health.

The V call is TRBV30, the J call TRBJ1-4; 10 bases agree with TRBD1. V was pared by 5 bases and J by 6 bases, with 3 bases of the junction left unmatched. Germline V gene data show CDR1 as GTSNPN and CDR2 as SVGIG (reference sequence). The CDR3 consists of 13 residues. Here the CDR3 reads CAWGDRGHEKLFF. For the CDR3, the DNA is TGTGCCTGGGGGGACAGGGGACATGAAAAACTGTTTTTT.

CDR3 bases: TGCGCCAGCAGTGAAAACAGGGGAGATGGCTACACCTTC. It is translated as CASSENRGDGYTF. The chain has TRBV10-1 and TRBJ1-2, with 7 bases identical to TRBD1. The CDR3 contains 13 residues. The V segment lost 3 bases and the J segment 6 bases; nucleotides outside the gene matches: 4. Germline CDR1 is WNHNN and CDR2 is SYGVQD (reference sequence).

CDR3 coding DNA: TGTGCCAGCACCCTAGCCGCAGTTAACGAGCAGTACTTC. Amino acid sequence: CASTLAAVNEQYF. The chain is built from TRBV28 and TRBJ2-7, with a possible D match to TRBD2 (5 bases). V lost 7 bases, J lost 5 bases, and 15 bases lay in between. The CDR3 extends over 13 amino acids. Germline CDR1 reads MDHEN; CDR2 reads SYDVKM.

This chain joins TRBV27 and TRBJ1-1; 8 bases map to TRBD1. The length of the CDR3 is 17 residues. From germline, CDR1 is MNHEY and CDR2 SMNVEV (reference sequence). V gave up 7 bases and J gave up 0 bases; unmatched junction bases: 13. The CDR3 sequence: CASKGLTGDRLNTEAFF. In DNA, the CDR3 is TGTGCCAGCAAAGGGCTCACAGGGGACAGGTTGAACACTGAAGCTTTCTTT.

The CDR3 DNA reads TGTGCCAGCAGCTTCCTATTACACCGGGACTTCATGAACACTGAAGCTTTCTTT. It specifies CASSFLLHRDFMNTEAFF. V usage is TRBV7-9 and J usage is TRBJ1-1; D is perhaps TRBD1 (5 bases). Germline CDR1 SEHNR, CDR2 FQNEAQ (reference sequence). Trimming pared 3 bases from V and 0 bases from J, leaving 20 bases between. This CDR3 has 18 amino acids.

V gene TRBV29-1 combines with J gene TRBJ2-7; tentatively, D is TRBD1 (6 bases). The CDR3 spans 13 residues. CDR1 is SQVTM, CDR2 ANQGSEA, per germline. V was shortened by 3 bases and J by 1 base, with 10 bases between the two germline ends. In DNA, the CDR3 is TGCAGCGTTGACTTAGGGGGTTCCTACGAGCAGTACTTC. Protein product: CSVDLGGSYEQYF.

This chain connects TRBV19 to TRBJ2-3, with TRBD2 matching 8 bases. The length of the CDR3 is 15 residues. In germline, CDR1 is LNHDA, CDR2 SQIVND (reference sequence). V dropped 2 bases and J dropped 2; count of bases not matched to a gene: 3. This CDR3 reads CASSITGGSTDTQYF. The CDR3 DNA reads TGTGCCAGTAGTATAACGGGAGGGTCCACAGATACGCAGTATTTT.

V is TRBV9 and J is TRBJ2-5, with 9 bases matching TRBD2. The germline CDR1 and CDR2 sequences are SGDLS and YYNGEE. With 2 bases clipped from V and 5 bases from J, the junction kept 4 bases outside the gene matches. The CDR3 length is 14 residues. This CDR3 is CASSVLAGWETQYF. CDR3 sequence (DNA): TGTGCCAGCAGCGTTCTAGCGGGGTGGGAGACCCAGTACTTC.

The chain links TRBV28 to TRBJ2-3, with TRBD2 identical over 7 bases. CDR1 is MDHEN and CDR2 is SYDVKM in the germline V gene. With V trimmed by 3 bases and J by 0 bases, 3 bases remained unmatched. CDR3 length: 15 residues. The CDR3 spells CASSLISGSTDTQYF. The CDR3, as DNA: TGTGCCAGCAGTTTGATTAGCGGGAGCACAGATACGCAGTATTTT.